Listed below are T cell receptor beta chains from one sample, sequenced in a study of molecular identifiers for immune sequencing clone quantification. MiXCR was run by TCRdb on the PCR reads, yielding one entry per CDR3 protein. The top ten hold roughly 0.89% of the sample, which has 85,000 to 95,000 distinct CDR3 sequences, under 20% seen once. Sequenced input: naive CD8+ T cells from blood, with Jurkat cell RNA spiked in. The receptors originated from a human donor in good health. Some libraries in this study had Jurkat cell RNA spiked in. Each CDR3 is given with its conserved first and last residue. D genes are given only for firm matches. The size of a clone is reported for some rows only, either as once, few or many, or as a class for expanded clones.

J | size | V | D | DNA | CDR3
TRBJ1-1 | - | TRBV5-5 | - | TGTGCCAGCAGCGAGCCTGCACAGGGACTGAACACTGAAGCTTTCTTT | CASSEPAQGLNTEAFF
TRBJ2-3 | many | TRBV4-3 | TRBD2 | TGCGCCAGCAGCCAAGGCCTAGCGGGGGCGCTCCGTTCCGGAACGCAGTATTTT | CASSQGLAGALRSGTQYF
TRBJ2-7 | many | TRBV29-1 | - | TGCAGCGTCGATCAGGGTGCCGAGCAGTACTTC | CSVDQGAEQYF
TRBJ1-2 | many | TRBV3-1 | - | TGTGCCAGCAGCCAAGCAGAGAACAGACGAGGCTATGGCTACACCTTC | CASSQAENRRGYGYTF
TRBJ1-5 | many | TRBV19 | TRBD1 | TGTGCCAGTAGTGGTTTTGAAGAATGGGACAGGGGGTCCAATCAGCCCCAGCATTTT | CASSGFEEWDRGSNQPQHF
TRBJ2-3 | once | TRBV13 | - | TGTGCCAGCAGCTTAAGGGGCGGGGACACAGATACGCAGTATTTT | CASSLRGGDTDTQYF
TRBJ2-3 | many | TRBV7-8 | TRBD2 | TGTGCCAGCAGCCGACTAGCGGGGGACCTAAGCACAGATACGCAGTATTTT | CASSRLAGDLSTDTQYF
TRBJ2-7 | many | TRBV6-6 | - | TGTGCCAGCTCGCTACAGGGTTCCCCCTACGAGCAGTACTTC | CASSLQGSPYEQYF
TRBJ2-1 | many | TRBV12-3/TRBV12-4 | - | TGTGCCAGCCTGGATAGAGCCAACAATGAGCAGTTCTTC | CASLDRANNEQFF
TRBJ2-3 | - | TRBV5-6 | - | TGTGCCAGCAGCTCGAATGGACTGTACACAGATACGCAGTATTTT | CASSSNGLYTDTQYF
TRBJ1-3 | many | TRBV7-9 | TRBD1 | TGTGCCAGTGCAACAGGGGGCGGAAACACCATATATTTT | CASATGGGNTIYF
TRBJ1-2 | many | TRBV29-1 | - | TGCAGCGCGACGTTGCCCGTAAACGAAGCCTATGGCTACACCTTC | CSATLPVNEAYGYTF
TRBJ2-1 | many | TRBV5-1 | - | TGCGCCAGCAGCTTGGAGGGCGCAATTGAGCAGTTCTTC | CASSLEGAIEQFF
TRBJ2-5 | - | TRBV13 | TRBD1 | TGTGCCAGCAGCCCAGGGCCAGGGGGTTTGGAGACCCAGTACTTC | CASSPGPGGLETQYF
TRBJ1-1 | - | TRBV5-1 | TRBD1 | TGCGCCAGCAGGCCAGGACAGGGTGACACTGAAGCTTTCTTT | CASRPGQGDTEAFF
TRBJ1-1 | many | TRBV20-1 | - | TGCAGTGCTAGAGCGAGAGGGAATACTGAAGCTTTCTTT | CSARARGNTEAFF